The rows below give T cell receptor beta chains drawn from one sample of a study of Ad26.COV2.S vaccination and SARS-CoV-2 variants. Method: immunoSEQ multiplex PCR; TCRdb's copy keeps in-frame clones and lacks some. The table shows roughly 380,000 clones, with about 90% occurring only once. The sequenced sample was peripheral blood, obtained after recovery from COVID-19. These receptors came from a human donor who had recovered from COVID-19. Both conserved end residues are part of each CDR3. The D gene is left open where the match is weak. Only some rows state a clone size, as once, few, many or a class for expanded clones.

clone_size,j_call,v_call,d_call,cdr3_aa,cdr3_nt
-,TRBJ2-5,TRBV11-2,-,CASSSNSAPETQYF,TGTGCCAGCAGCTCTAACTCCGCCCCAGAGACCCAGTACTTC
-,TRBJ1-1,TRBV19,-,CASSIRRGDTEAFF,TGTGCCAGTAGTATAAGACGGGGGGACACTGAAGCTTTCTTT
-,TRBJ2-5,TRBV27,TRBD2,CASSKAGLQETQYF,TGTGCCAGCAGTAAAGCGGGACTACAAGAGACCCAGTACTTC
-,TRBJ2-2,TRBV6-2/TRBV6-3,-,CASSRAGELFF,TGTGCCAGCAGCCGAGCCGGGGAGCTGTTTTTT
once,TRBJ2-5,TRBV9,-,CASSPGLDLGTQYF,TGTGCCAGCAGCCCAGGACTGGATCTGGGGACCCAGTACTTC
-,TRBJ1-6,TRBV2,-,CASSRDTSNSPLHF,TGTGCCAGCAGCCGGGACACATCAAATTCACCCCTCCACTTT
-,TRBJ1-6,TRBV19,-,CASNDPTLSPLHF,TGTGCCAGTAATGACCCCACCCTTTCACCCCTCCACTTT
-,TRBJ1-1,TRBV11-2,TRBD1,CASSLGLRTGDTEAFF,TGTGCCAGCAGCTTAGGGTTGCGGACAGGGGACACTGAAGCTTTCTTT
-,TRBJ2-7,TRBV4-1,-,CASRGVGTYEQYF,TGCGCCAGCAGGGGTGTAGGAACCTACGAGCAGTACTTC
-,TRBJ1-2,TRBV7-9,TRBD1,CASSLETGENSYGYTF,TGTGCCAGCAGCTTAGAGACAGGGGAAAATAGCTATGGCTACACCTTC
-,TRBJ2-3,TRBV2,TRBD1,CASSEGGTGNTDTQYF,TGTGCCAGCAGTGAAGGGGGGACAGGGAACACAGATACGCAGTATTTT
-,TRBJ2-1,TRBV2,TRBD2,CASSLGLAGGRSSYNEQFF,TGTGCCAGCAGCCTGGGACTAGCGGGGGGGCGTAGCTCCTACAATGAGCAGTTCTTC
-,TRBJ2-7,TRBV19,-,CASSGAYEQYF,TGTGCCAGTAGTGGGGCCTACGAGCAGTACTTC